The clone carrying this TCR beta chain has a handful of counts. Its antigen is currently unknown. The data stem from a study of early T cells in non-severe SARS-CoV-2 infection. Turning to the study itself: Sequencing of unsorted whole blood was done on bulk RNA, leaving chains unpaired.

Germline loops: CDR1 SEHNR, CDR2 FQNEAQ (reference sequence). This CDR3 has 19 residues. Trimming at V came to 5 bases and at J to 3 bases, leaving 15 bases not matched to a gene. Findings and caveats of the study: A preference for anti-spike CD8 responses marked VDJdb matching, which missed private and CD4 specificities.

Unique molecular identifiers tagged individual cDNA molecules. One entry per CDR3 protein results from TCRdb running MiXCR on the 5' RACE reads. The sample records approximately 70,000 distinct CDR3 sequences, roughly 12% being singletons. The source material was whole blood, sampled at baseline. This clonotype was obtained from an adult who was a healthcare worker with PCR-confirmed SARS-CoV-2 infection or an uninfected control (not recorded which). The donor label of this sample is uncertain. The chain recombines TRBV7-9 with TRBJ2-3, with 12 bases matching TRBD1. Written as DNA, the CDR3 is TGTGCCAGCAGCCCTGCGATCACCGGGACAGGGGGCCGGACAGATACGCAGTATTTT. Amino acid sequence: CASSPAITGTGGRTDTQYF.